This passage covers 31 T cell receptor beta chains from one sample sequenced in a study of cytomegalovirus exposure and HLA in healthy donors. Use of 60 Vbeta and 13 Jbeta primers characterized the PCR. The data were produced by immunoSEQ multiplex PCR, yet TCRdb's version contains in-frame clones alone and is incomplete. The sample holds approximately 150,000 clones; 76% are singletons and the top ten take 2.5% to 3.5%. The sequencing input was PBMCs. These receptor sequences come from a male donor in good health and CMV-seronegative.

The V and J genes are TRBV11-2 and TRBJ1-1, with D hard to call. Trimming removed 6 bases from V and 4 bases from J, with 9 bases in between. Germline V gives CDR1 SGHAT, CDR2 FQNNGV. The CDR3 extends over 12 amino acids. The CDR3 DNA is TGTGCCAGCAGTGCCAGGTTCACTGAAGCTTTCTTT. Its protein product is CASSARFTEAFF.

This chain uses TRBV27 with TRBJ1-2; D unclear. Trimming cost V 1 base and J 2 bases, with 11 bases left between them. The V gene's germline CDR1 is MNHEY and CDR2 SMNVEV (reference sequence). This CDR3 has 15 amino acids. The CDR3 DNA reads as TGTGCCAGCAGTTTATACAGTACCATAAACTATGGCTACACCTTC. Protein product: CASSLYSTINYGYTF.

This sequence joins TRBV7-2 and TRBJ2-3, with a possible D match to TRBD2 (7 bases). The CDR3 extends over 15 amino acids. The germline V and J ends were trimmed by 0 bases and 6 bases, with 13 bases remaining between them. Germline CDR1 reads SGHTA; CDR2 reads FQGNSA. The CDR3 bases are TGTGCCAGCAGCTTAGCTGGGGGGGCGTCTGATACGCAGTATTTT. It encodes CASSLAGGASDTQYF.

This chain links TRBV28 with TRBJ2-5; D is possibly TRBD1 (5 bases). Germline assignment: CDR1 MDHEN and CDR2 SYDVKM. CDR3 length equals 14 residues. V was pared by 6 bases and J by 2 bases, with 13 bases between. The CDR3 nucleotides are TGTGCCAGCAGGCAAGGTACAGGTCAAGAGACCCAGTACTTC. Amino acid sequence: CASRQGTGQETQYF.

The chain carries TRBV6-5 and TRBJ2-7; 7 bases agree with TRBD2. Germline V gene lookup returns CDR1 MNHEY and CDR2 SVGAGI. This CDR3 comprises 14 residues. V dropped 5 bases and J dropped 0; count of bases not matched to a gene: 4. The CDR3 DNA is TGTGCCAGCAGTGCCGGGGACTACTCCTACGAGCAGTACTTC. This encodes CASSAGDYSYEQYF.

This clone occurred once. The rearrangement links TRBV20-1 to TRBJ1-1; D gene ambiguous. V shed 6 bases and J shed 4 bases, with 6 bases lying between them. CDR3 length equals 10 residues. Germline lookup yields CDR1 DFQATT and CDR2 SNEGSKA (reference sequence). Here the CDR3 reads CSAGSTEAFF. CDR3 nucleotide sequence: TGCAGTGCGGGGAGCACTGAAGCTTTCTTT.

V is TRBV7-3 and J is TRBJ2-7, with TRBD2 identical over 8 bases. Germline V lookup: CDR1 SGHTA, CDR2 FQGTGA. This CDR3 region has 18 residues. V was pared by 4 bases and J by 7 bases, with 21 bases of the junction left unmatched. The CDR3 spells CASSSTPIGAGVSTEQYF. CDR3 nucleotides: TGTGCCAGCAGCTCGACACCTATCGGAGCGGGGGTATCTACGGAGCAGTACTTC.

The rearrangement joins TRBV27 to TRBJ1-1; D is possibly TRBD1 (5 bases). V lost 9 bases, J lost 1 base, and 12 bases lay in between. Looked up from germline, CDR1 is MNHEY and CDR2 is SMNVEV (reference sequence). The CDR3 length is 13 residues. CDR3 bases: TGTGCCAGTCAATGGGGCAGGAACACTGAAGCTTTCTTT. It encodes CASQWGRNTEAFF.

V usage is TRBV28 and J usage is TRBJ1-2; D is unresolved. The CDR3 runs 12 residues. V dropped 6 bases and J dropped 6 bases, with 11 bases sitting between them. Germline V CDR1 and CDR2: MDHEN, SYDVKM. The CDR3 DNA follows: TGTGCCAGCAGGGAGAGAAGTAATGGCTACACCTTC. Its protein is CASRERSNGYTF.

This chain uses TRBV7-2 with TRBJ1-5, with 9 positions matching TRBD1. CDR1 SGHTA and CDR2 FQGNSA come from the germline V gene. This CDR3 comprises 15 residues. V trimming: 3 bases; J trimming: 5 bases; junction bases outside the gene matches: 5. The CDR3 sequence: CASSFRTGDHQPQHF. DNA of the CDR3: TGTGCCAGCAGCTTCCGGACAGGGGATCATCAGCCCCAGCATTTT.

The V call is TRBV5-1, the J call TRBJ1-1; the match to TRBD1 covers 9 bases. The J segment lost 0 bases and the V segment lost 4 bases, leaving 4 bases of the junction unmatched. CDR1 and CDR2 from the germline V gene are SGHRS and YFSETQ. This CDR3 region has 15 residues. CDR3 sequence reads: CASSGGQGMNTEAFF. CDR3 bases: TGCGCCAGCAGCGGGGGACAGGGAATGAACACTGAAGCTTTCTTT.

This chain uses TRBV18 with TRBJ2-7; 7 nucleotides align to TRBD1. There are 17 residues in the CDR3. Germline trimming cut 4 bases from V and 3 bases from J; bases unmatched to any gene: 15. Germline-derived CDR1 and CDR2 are KGHSH and LQKENI. The CDR3: CASSLYPGQAQNYEQYF. The CDR3 DNA is TGTGCCAGCTCACTATACCCCGGACAGGCCCAAAACTACGAGCAGTACTTC.

The chain combines TRBV9 with TRBJ1-2; 9 nucleotides align to TRBD1. J was trimmed by 6 bases and V by 3 bases; bases with no gene match: 9. Germline V gene data show CDR1 as SGDLS and CDR2 as YYNGEE. CDR3 length equals 15 residues. CDR3 nucleotides: TGTGCCAGCAGCGCCGAGGGACAGGGACGTGATGGCTACACCTTC. Translated: CASSAEGQGRDGYTF.

The CDR3 DNA sequence: TGTGCCAGCAGCTTGAGGGGGCGGGGGGGCTACAATGAGCAGTTCTTC. It codes for CASSLRGRGGYNEQFF. V usage is TRBV5-4 and J usage is TRBJ2-1; TRBD2 matches 9 bases. CDR3 length equals 16 residues. The germline V gene has CDR1 SGHNT and CDR2 YYREEE (reference sequence). Trimming cost V 1 base and J 3 bases; bases outside gene matches: 5.

The gene calls are TRBV27 and TRBJ2-5; 7 bases fit TRBD2. The CDR3 is 14 amino acids. CDR1 is MNHEY, CDR2 SMNVEV, per germline (reference sequence). V lost 3 bases to trimming and J lost 2 bases; unmatched junction nucleotides: 3. The CDR3 DNA sequence: TGTGCCAGCAGTTTTCTAGCGGCGCAAGAGACCCAGTACTTC. Translation: CASSFLAAQETQYF.

The CDR3 coding sequence is TGTGCCTGGAAGGTGACGACTAGCCCCAACACTGAGCAGTTCTTC. Its translation: CAWKVTTSPNTEQFF. The genes are TRBV30 and TRBJ2-1; 7 nucleotides line up with TRBD2. CDR1 and CDR2 from the germline V gene are GTSNPN and SVGIG (reference sequence). The trim removed 4 bases at V and 9 bases at J, leaving 15 bases unmatched. There are 15 residues in the CDR3.

The genes are TRBV7-3 and TRBJ2-7; 7 bases agree with TRBD1. CDR1 and CDR2 from the germline V gene are SGHTA and FQGTGA. The V gene end was trimmed by 5 bases and the J gene end by 2 bases; junction bases not matched to a gene: 12. The CDR3 is made up of 16 amino acids. CDR3 in DNA: TGTGCCAGCAGCCCGAACTGGGACAGCACACCCTACGAGCAGTACTTC. This sequence encodes CASSPNWDSTPYEQYF. The variable domain in full, with the rest retrieved from reference TRBV7-3 and TRBJ2-7, is GAGVSQTPSNKVTEKGKYVELRCDPISGHTALYWYRQSLGQGPEFLIYFQGTGAADDSGLPNDRFFAVRPEGSVSTLKIQRTERGDSAVYLCASSPNWDSTPYEQYFGPGTRLTVT.

This sequence joins TRBV9 and TRBJ2-7; maybe TRBD2 (5 bases). Trimming took 0 bases from V and 3 from J, leaving 10 bases between them. Germline V gives CDR1 SGDLS, CDR2 YYNGEE. The CDR3 runs 14 residues. The CDR3 DNA reads as TGTGCCAGCAGCGTAGGGAGACGGGACTACGAGCAGTACTTC. Protein: CASSVGRRDYEQYF.

The sample holds a few counts of this clone. J is TRBJ1-6 and V is TRBV27; 8 bases line up with TRBD1. V shed 5 bases, J shed 8 bases, and the junction held 8 bases outside the gene matches. Germline lookup yields CDR1 MNHEY and CDR2 SMNVEV (reference sequence). CDR3 size: 15 residues. CDR3 protein: CASSLTGTGYSPLHF. Written as DNA, the CDR3 is TGTGCCAGCAGTCTAACCGGGACAGGATATTCACCCCTCCACTTT.

The V and J genes are TRBV15 and TRBJ1-3; a weak D match, TRBD1 (5 bases). Germline V gene data show CDR1 as LNHNV and CDR2 as YYDKDF (reference sequence). Between the trimmed V and J ends, which lost 3 bases and 4 bases, there was a span of 16 bases. This CDR3 comprises 16 residues. In DNA, the CDR3 is TGTGCCACCAGCAGCGCCGGAAGGGGCAAGGGAAACACCATATATTTT. It encodes CATSSAGRGKGNTIYF.

The table lists this clone with a few counts. CDR3 protein: CASSGGTSGITDTQYF. For the CDR3, the DNA is TGTGCCAGCAGCGGAGGGACTAGCGGGATCACAGATACGCAGTATTTT. This chain joins TRBV9 and TRBJ2-3; TRBD2 matches 13 bases. Germline assignment: CDR1 SGDLS and CDR2 YYNGEE. After removal of 3 bases from V and 2 bases from J, the junction contained 3 bases not matched to a gene. The CDR3 length is 16 residues.

This clone was counted between two and nine times. The chain links TRBV2 to TRBJ2-5; 7 nucleotides line up with TRBD1. The CDR3 spans 14 residues. J was trimmed by 1 base and V by 4 bases; bases with no gene match: 3. The germline CDR1 and CDR2 sequences are SNHLY and FYNNEI. CDR3 nucleotides: TGTGCCAGCAGTGGGGGACAGACCCAAGAGACCCAGTACTTC. The encoded protein is CASSGGQTQETQYF.

This clone was detected only once. The genes are TRBV6-1 and TRBJ1-5; the D gene is possibly TRBD1 (6 bases). Germline CDR1 MNHNS, CDR2 SASEGT. This CDR3 is 15 amino acids long. V lost 0 bases and J lost 6, with 12 bases in between. The CDR3 spells CASSEAAGDRQPQHF. The DNA of the CDR3 is TGTGCCAGCAGTGAAGCAGCAGGGGATCGTCAGCCCCAGCATTTT.

J is TRBJ2-7 and V is TRBV4-1; D not certain. Germline V gene lookup returns CDR1 MGHRA and CDR2 YSYEKL. CDR3 length: 16 amino acids. Trimming took off 3 bases at V and 1 base at J, with 16 bases between the two ends. Written as DNA, the CDR3 is TGCGCCAGCAGCCATCCTGCGTGGGCCTCGTCCTACGAGCAGTACTTC. Translated, it gives CASSHPAWASSYEQYF.

The chain uses TRBV7-2 and TRBJ2-7; no clear D gene. Germline loops: CDR1 SGHTA, CDR2 FQGNSA. Trimming left V 1 base short and J 1 base short, with 8 bases between. This CDR3 spans 14 amino acids. For the CDR3, the DNA is TGTGCCAGCAGCTTAGGCCAGATTTCCTACGAGCAGTACTTC. As protein: CASSLGQISYEQYF.

This clone was seen more than once but under ten times. J is TRBJ2-3 and V is TRBV7-8; 11 positions match TRBD1. Germline loops: CDR1 SGHVS, CDR2 FQNEAQ. The CDR3 spans 16 residues. Trimming at V came to 5 bases and at J to 5 bases, leaving 9 bases not matched to a gene. The CDR3 sequence is CASSPSGTGGVDTQYF. The CDR3 DNA sequence: TGTGCCAGCAGCCCTTCCGGGACAGGGGGTGTAGATACGCAGTATTTT. Drawing the rest from reference TRBV7-8 and TRBJ2-3, the complete variable domain is GAGVSQSPRYKVAKRGQDVALRCDPISGHVSLFWYQQALGQGPEFLTYFQNEAQLDKSGLPSDRFFAERPEGSVSTLKIQRTQQEDSAVYLCASSPSGTGGVDTQYFGPGTRLTVL.

This sequence joins TRBV4-1 and TRBJ2-7; perhaps TRBD1 as D (5 bases). Trimming took 3 bases from V and 0 from J, leaving 9 bases between them. The germline gives CDR1 MGHRA, CDR2 YSYEKL. The CDR3 loop spans 14 amino acids. The CDR3 nucleotides read TGCGCCAGCAGCCACCAGGGCTTCTCCTACGAGCAGTACTTC. Translation gives CASSHQGFSYEQYF.

The chain recombines TRBV5-4 with TRBJ2-7; 9 bases align to TRBD1. Germline CDR1 is SGHNT and CDR2 is YYREEE (reference sequence). CDR3 size: 14 residues. The junction had 10 bases not matched to a gene; V was cut back by 5 bases and J by 7 bases. The CDR3 DNA is TGTGCCAGCAGTTCCGACAGGGGGGTGGGGGAGCAGTACTTC. Its protein product is CASSSDRGVGEQYF.

The chain employs TRBV2 and TRBJ1-1; D is uncertain. Trimming pared 2 bases from V and 6 bases from J, leaving 10 bases between. CDR3 length: 13 residues. In germline, CDR1 is SNHLY, CDR2 FYNNEI. The CDR3 bases are TGTGCCAGCAGTGAATCCGGGTGGCCTGAAGCTTTCTTT. This codes for CASSESGWPEAFF.

This clone was counted a single time. The chain couples TRBV5-4 to TRBJ2-1, with 9 nucleotides matching TRBD2. The CDR3 extends over 15 amino acids. Losses at the gene ends were 0 bases for V and 5 bases for J; bases not matched to a gene: 3. Germline lookup yields CDR1 SGHNT and CDR2 YYREEE (reference sequence). This chain's CDR3 is CASSLGAGGHNEQFF. In DNA form, the CDR3 reads TGTGCCAGCAGCTTGGGGGCGGGGGGGCACAATGAGCAGTTCTTC.

The V gene is TRBV19, the J gene TRBJ1-1, with D tentatively TRBD1 (6 bases). The CDR3 is 15 residues long. Germline V gene data show CDR1 as LNHDA and CDR2 as SQIVND (reference sequence). Trimming left V 1 base short and J 1 base short, with 10 bases between. The CDR3 nucleotides are TGTGCCAGTAGTATAGGGACAGCGAAGAACACTGAAGCTTTCTTT. It codes for CASSIGTAKNTEAFF.